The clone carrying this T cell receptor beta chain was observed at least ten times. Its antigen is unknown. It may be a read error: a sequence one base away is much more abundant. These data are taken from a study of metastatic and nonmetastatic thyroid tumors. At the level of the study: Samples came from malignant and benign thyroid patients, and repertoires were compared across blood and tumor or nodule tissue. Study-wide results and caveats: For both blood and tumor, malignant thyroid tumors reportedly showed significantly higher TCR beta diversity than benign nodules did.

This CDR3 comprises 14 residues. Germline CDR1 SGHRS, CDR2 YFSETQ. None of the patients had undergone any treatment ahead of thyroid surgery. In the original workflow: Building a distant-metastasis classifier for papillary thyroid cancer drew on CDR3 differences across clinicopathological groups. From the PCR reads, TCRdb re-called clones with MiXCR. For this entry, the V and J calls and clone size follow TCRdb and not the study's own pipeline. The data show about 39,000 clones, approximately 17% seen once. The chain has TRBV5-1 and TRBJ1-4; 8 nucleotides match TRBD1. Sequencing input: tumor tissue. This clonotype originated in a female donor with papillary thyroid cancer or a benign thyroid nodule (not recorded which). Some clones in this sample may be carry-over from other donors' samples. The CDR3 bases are TGCGCCAGCAGCTCCGGACAGGGTTTTGAAAAACTGCTTTTT. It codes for CASSSGQGFEKLLF.